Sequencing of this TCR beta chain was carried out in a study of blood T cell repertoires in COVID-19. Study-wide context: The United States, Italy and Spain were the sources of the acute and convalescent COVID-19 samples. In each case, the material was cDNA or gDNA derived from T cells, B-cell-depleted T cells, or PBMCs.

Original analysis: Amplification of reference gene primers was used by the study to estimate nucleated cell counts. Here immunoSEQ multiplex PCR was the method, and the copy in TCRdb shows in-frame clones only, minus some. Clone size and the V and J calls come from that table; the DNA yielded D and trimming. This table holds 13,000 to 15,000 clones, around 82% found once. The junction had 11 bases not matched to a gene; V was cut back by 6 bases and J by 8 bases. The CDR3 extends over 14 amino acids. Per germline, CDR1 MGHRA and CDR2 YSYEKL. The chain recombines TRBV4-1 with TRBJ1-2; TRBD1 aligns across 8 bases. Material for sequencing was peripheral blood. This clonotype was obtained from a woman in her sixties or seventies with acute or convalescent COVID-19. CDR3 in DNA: TGCGCCAGCAGACCACCAGGGGGCGCGGGGGGCTACACCTTC. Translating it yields CASRPPGGAGGYTF.